The rows below give T cell receptor beta chains drawn from one sample of a study of blood T cell repertoires in COVID-19. Libraries were prepared by immunoSEQ multiplex PCR; TCRdb keeps only in-frame clonotypes and omits some of them. The sample gives 200,000 or so clones, 86% of which show up once; approximately 4.2% is in the top ten. Sequencing was carried out using PBMCs or T cells enriched from blood (not recorded which). These receptor sequences come from a woman aged 35 to 49 with acute COVID-19. Both conserved end residues are part of each CDR3. D genes are given only for firm matches. The size of a clone is reported for some rows only, either as once, few or many, or as a class for expanded clones.

clone_size j_call v_call d_call cdr3_nt cdr3_aa
- TRBJ2-1 TRBV11-3 - TGTGCCACTTCGAATACCGACGGGATGTCAGCGGACAATGAGCAGTTCTTC CATSNTDGMSADNEQFF
- TRBJ2-3 TRBV25-1 TRBD2 TGTGCCAGCAGGGGACTAACGGGGGATACGCAGTATTTT CASRGLTGDTQYF
- TRBJ2-1 TRBV24-1 - TGTGCCACCAGTGACCAACTCTCGGAGGGCCGGAATGAGCAGTTCTTC CATSDQLSEGRNEQFF
- TRBJ2-7 TRBV6-2/TRBV6-3 - TGTGCCAGCAGTTCACTCCCCGGTTACGAGCAGTACTTC CASSSLPGYEQYF
- TRBJ1-5 TRBV2 - TGTGCCAGCGCGAGGGAACAGGGTCATCAGCCCCAGCATTTT CASAREQGHQPQHF
- TRBJ1-1 TRBV18 - TGTGCCAGCTCACCAAGACAGGCTAACACTGAAGCTTTCTTT CASSPRQANTEAFF
- TRBJ2-2 TRBV9 TRBD2 TGTGCCAGCAGCCCCAGGACTAGCGGGACCTCAGGGGCGGCCGGGGAGCTGTTTTTT CASSPRTSGTSGAAGELFF
- TRBJ1-4 TRBV5-4 TRBD1 TGTGCCAGCAGCCCTACCCCGGACAGGACAAATGAAAAACTGTTTTTT CASSPTPDRTNEKLFF
once TRBJ1-6 TRBV3-1/TRBV3-2 - TGTGCCAGCAGCCCCGGAAGCGGTGCGAATTCACCCCTCCACTTT CASSPGSGANSPLHF
- TRBJ2-7 TRBV7-2 TRBD1 TGTGCCAGCAGCTGGGACAGGGGACGCTACGAGCAGTACTTC CASSWDRGRYEQYF
- TRBJ2-7 TRBV11-3 TRBD1 TGTGCCAGCAGCACTGGGCCGGGACAGGGGTACTTC CASSTGPGQGYF
- TRBJ2-1 TRBV7-2 TRBD2 TGTGCCAGCAGCTTATCGCTAGCGGAAGACAATGAGCAGTTCTTC CASSLSLAEDNEQFF
once TRBJ1-1 TRBV28 - TGTGCCAGCAGTACGCAGACAGGTCCCCTGAACACTGAAGCTTTCTTT CASSTQTGPLNTEAFF
- TRBJ1-2 TRBV28 TRBD1 TGTGCCAGCAGTTCGTGGACAGGTGACTATGGCTACACCTTC CASSSWTGDYGYTF
- TRBJ2-2 TRBV9 - TGTGCCAGCAGCGTAGGTAATTCGAACACCGGGGAGCTGTTTTTT CASSVGNSNTGELFF
- TRBJ2-6 TRBV19 - TGTGCCAGTATGAAGCAGGGTTCCGCTGGGGCCAACGTCCTGACTTTC CASMKQGSAGANVLTF
- TRBJ2-7 TRBV28 TRBD2 TGTGCCAGCAGTTTACCGACTAGCGGGTCCTACGAGCAGTACTTC CASSLPTSGSYEQYF
- TRBJ2-5 TRBV9 TRBD2 TGTGCCAGCAGCTCACCCGGGACTAGCGGCCCCGCGGGGGAGACCCAGTACTTC CASSSPGTSGPAGETQYF
- TRBJ2-7 TRBV28 TRBD1 TGTGCCAGCAGTTTATCGACAGGGAAGAGCGAGCAGTACTTC CASSLSTGKSEQYF
- TRBJ2-7 TRBV28 TRBD2 TGTGCCAGCAGCCTGTTAGCGGGAGGGTCCCAGCAGTACTTC CASSLLAGGSQQYF
- TRBJ2-3 TRBV18 - TGTGCCAGCTCAGCTCGGACTGGGAATTCAGATACGCAGTATTTT CASSARTGNSDTQYF
- TRBJ1-2 TRBV14 - TGTGCCAGCAGCCAAGTTAACGCGGACTATGGCTACACCTTC CASSQVNADYGYTF
- TRBJ2-7 TRBV2 - TGTGCCAGCAGTGGAGGGCTAAACGACGAGCAGTACTTC CASSGGLNDEQYF
- TRBJ1-5 TRBV27 TRBD1 TGTGCCAGCAGTTTTAGGTCAAGGGACAGGGCTTTAAATCGAAGTCAGCCCCAGCATTTT CASSFRSRDRALNRSQPQHF
- TRBJ1-2 TRBV24-1 TRBD1 TGTGCCACCAGTGACCCGACAGGGGTTGCGAATGGCTACACCTTC CATSDPTGVANGYTF
once TRBJ2-1 TRBV27 TRBD2 TGTGCCAGCAGTTCCGTCGGACTAGCGGGAGCCAATGAGCAGTTCTTC CASSSVGLAGANEQFF
- TRBJ1-1 TRBV6-4 - TGTGCCAGCAGTGATAAACAGGGTGCGGCTGAAGCTTTCTTT CASSDKQGAAEAFF
- TRBJ1-5 TRBV7-2 - TGTGCCAGCAGCTTCCAGGGTATGAGCAATCAGCCCCAGCATTTT CASSFQGMSNQPQHF
- TRBJ1-3 TRBV18 - TGTGCCAGCTCACCCTTCGGGAGACCTCTAGGAAACACCATATATTTT CASSPFGRPLGNTIYF
- TRBJ2-7 TRBV10-3 - TGTGCCATCAGTGCGACACCTTACGAGCAGTACTTC CAISATPYEQYF
once TRBJ1-1 TRBV6-8 - TGTGCCATTCCCGTGGCAGGGGACACTGAAGCTTTCTTT CAIPVAGDTEAFF
- TRBJ2-3 TRBV3-1/TRBV3-2 TRBD2 TGTGCCAGCAGCCAAGATCGTCTAGCGGGCAGCGATACGCAGTATTTT CASSQDRLAGSDTQYF
- TRBJ2-2 TRBV29-1 - TGCAGCTTCCCGGCGGGGAACACCGGGGAGCTGTTTTTT CSFPAGNTGELFF
- TRBJ1-4 TRBV2 - TGTGCCAGCAGTGTACAGCGGGCTACGAGTGAAAAACTGTTTTTT CASSVQRATSEKLFF
- TRBJ2-7 TRBV18 TRBD2 TGTGCCAGCTCCCTTAGACTTCTAGCGGATCACTCCTACGAGCAGTACTTC CASSLRLLADHSYEQYF
- TRBJ1-2 TRBV28 - TGTGCCAGCAGTTTCGACTATGGCTACACCTTC CASSFDYGYTF
- TRBJ1-1 TRBV19 TRBD1 TGTGCCAGTAGGCCTAGGGACAGGGAAGCCACTGAAGCTTTCTTT CASRPRDREATEAFF
- TRBJ2-7 TRBV27 TRBD2 TGTGCCAGCAGTCTAGCGGGAGGGCGCTCCTACGAGCAGTACTTC CASSLAGGRSYEQYF
- TRBJ2-7 TRBV11-2 TRBD2 TGTGCCAGCAGCTCTCCGGGACTAGCGGGATTTTCCTACGAGCAGTACTTC CASSSPGLAGFSYEQYF
- TRBJ1-2 TRBV28 - TGTGCCAGCAGTACACAGGGATTCTATGGCTACACCTTC CASSTQGFYGYTF
- TRBJ2-4 TRBV5-1 TRBD2 TGCGCCAGCAGCTGGCGGGAGGGGGACATTCAGTACTTC CASSWREGDIQYF
few TRBJ1-5 TRBV28 - TGTGCCAGCAGTTTAAGCAGGAACAATCAGCCCCAGCATTTT CASSLSRNNQPQHF